Listed below are T cell receptor beta chains from one sample, sequenced in a study of cytomegalovirus exposure and HLA in healthy donors. Here immunoSEQ multiplex PCR was the method, and the copy in TCRdb shows in-frame clones only, minus some. The profile shows 80,000 or so clones, about 70% of them singletons. Sequences were obtained from PBMCs. Receptors were obtained from a male donor in good health and CMV-seropositive. Each CDR3 is given without its conserved first and last residue. Fields, in order: J gene, V gene, D gene, CDR3 protein. The D gene is left open where the match is weak.

j_gene: TRBJ2-5
v_gene: TRBV6-4
d_gene: TRBD1
CDR3aa: ASSEGGAGETQY

j_gene: TRBJ1-4
v_gene: TRBV6-5
d_gene: .
CDR3aa: ASSYEQGHREKLF

j_gene: TRBJ2-3
v_gene: TRBV7-9
d_gene: TRBD1
CDR3aa: AIRWGQGATDTQY

j_gene: TRBJ2-7
v_gene: TRBV6-6
d_gene: TRBD1
CDR3aa: ASSYSTGLYEQY

j_gene: TRBJ2-7
v_gene: TRBV7-9
d_gene: .
CDR3aa: ASSPTGYEQY

j_gene: TRBJ2-5
v_gene: TRBV30
d_gene: TRBD1
CDR3aa: AWGGTGGMETQY

j_gene: TRBJ2-3
v_gene: TRBV15
d_gene: .
CDR3aa: ATSTSSTDTQY

j_gene: TRBJ1-4
v_gene: TRBV5-1
d_gene: .
CDR3aa: ASSLAPAGANEKLF

j_gene: TRBJ2-5
v_gene: TRBV5-1
d_gene: .
CDR3aa: ASSSGHNQETQY

j_gene: TRBJ1-3
v_gene: TRBV10-3
d_gene: TRBD1
CDR3aa: AIRQGVSSGNTIY

j_gene: TRBJ2-7
v_gene: TRBV6-6
d_gene: .
CDR3aa: ASSEGYEQY

j_gene: TRBJ1-3
v_gene: TRBV7-2
d_gene: .
CDR3aa: ASSSTPMGGNTIY

j_gene: TRBJ2-7
v_gene: TRBV5-1
d_gene: TRBD2
CDR3aa: ASSLDSGSRSYEQY

j_gene: TRBJ2-5
v_gene: TRBV4-3
d_gene: TRBD2
CDR3aa: ASSRWGLAGVKETQY

j_gene: TRBJ2-7
v_gene: TRBV7-3
d_gene: TRBD2
CDR3aa: ASSLTGTSAVSYEQY

j_gene: TRBJ2-5
v_gene: TRBV5-4
d_gene: .
CDR3aa: ASSSSETQY

j_gene: TRBJ2-3
v_gene: TRBV12-5
d_gene: .
CDR3aa: ASGPSTSTDTQY

j_gene: TRBJ2-2
v_gene: TRBV9
d_gene: TRBD2
CDR3aa: ASSVVRGGGRTGELF

j_gene: TRBJ2-6
v_gene: TRBV4-2
d_gene: .
CDR3aa: ASRGEVRITPGANVLT

j_gene: TRBJ2-7
v_gene: TRBV20-1
d_gene: .
CDR3aa: SASRSYEQY

j_gene: TRBJ2-2
v_gene: TRBV19
d_gene: TRBD2
CDR3aa: ASSIVSGARTGELF

j_gene: TRBJ2-3
v_gene: TRBV7-9
d_gene: TRBD2
CDR3aa: ASSLIPGGAGGPTDTQY

j_gene: TRBJ2-7
v_gene: TRBV14
d_gene: TRBD2
CDR3aa: ASRVASAGEQY

j_gene: .
v_gene: TRBV27
d_gene: TRBD1
CDR3aa: ASSWTGGEQY

j_gene: TRBJ1-2
v_gene: TRBV5-6
d_gene: .
CDR3aa: ASSPTQGSHYGYT

j_gene: TRBJ2-7
v_gene: TRBV15
d_gene: .
CDR3aa: ATSDPVDYEQY

j_gene: TRBJ2-7
v_gene: TRBV4-1
d_gene: .
CDR3aa: ASSHAFLAGNEQY

j_gene: TRBJ2-7
v_gene: TRBV4-1
d_gene: TRBD2
CDR3aa: ASSQELAGNFYEQY

j_gene: TRBJ2-4
v_gene: TRBV7-7
d_gene: TRBD2
CDR3aa: ASGGGEAENIQY

j_gene: TRBJ1-6
v_gene: TRBV5-6
d_gene: TRBD1
CDR3aa: ASSFTTGENSPLH

j_gene: TRBJ2-7
v_gene: TRBV28
d_gene: .
CDR3aa: ASVRQGWYEQY

j_gene: TRBJ2-2
v_gene: TRBV18
d_gene: TRBD1
CDR3aa: ASSPRTGGDTGELF

j_gene: TRBJ2-1
v_gene: TRBV5-6
d_gene: TRBD2
CDR3aa: ASIPRGVSYNEQF

j_gene: TRBJ2-3
v_gene: TRBV9
d_gene: TRBD2
CDR3aa: ASSVGGSGRSTDTQY

j_gene: TRBJ1-6
v_gene: TRBV29-1
d_gene: .
CDR3aa: SAQEETNSPLH

j_gene: TRBJ2-7
v_gene: TRBV7-9
d_gene: TRBD2
CDR3aa: ASSPGLARHEQY

j_gene: TRBJ1-5
v_gene: TRBV19
d_gene: TRBD1
CDR3aa: ASSTRTGLNQPQH

j_gene: TRBJ2-5
v_gene: TRBV5-1
d_gene: .
CDR3aa: ASSIRRQETQY

j_gene: TRBJ1-2
v_gene: TRBV10-3
d_gene: TRBD1
CDR3aa: AISERQGAGGYT

j_gene: TRBJ1-5
v_gene: TRBV19
d_gene: TRBD1
CDR3aa: ASSLDRGSNQPQH

j_gene: TRBJ2-5
v_gene: TRBV9
d_gene: TRBD2
CDR3aa: ASIAGYYPQETQY

j_gene: TRBJ2-3
v_gene: TRBV5-6
d_gene: TRBD1
CDR3aa: ASSSTDREILGTQY

j_gene: TRBJ1-3
v_gene: TRBV28
d_gene: .
CDR3aa: ASSDPVFRTIGVDSGNTIY

j_gene: TRBJ2-3
v_gene: TRBV27
d_gene: TRBD2
CDR3aa: ASLGGGTDTQY

j_gene: TRBJ2-3
v_gene: TRBV4-1
d_gene: TRBD2
CDR3aa: ASSHGGGLAGADTQY

j_gene: TRBJ2-7
v_gene: TRBV4-1
d_gene: TRBD1
CDR3aa: ASSQAGGAGYGQY

j_gene: TRBJ2-7
v_gene: TRBV5-4
d_gene: .
CDR3aa: ASRIQGLVEQY

j_gene: TRBJ1-5
v_gene: TRBV28
d_gene: TRBD1
CDR3aa: ASSSTGGRQPQH

j_gene: TRBJ1-2
v_gene: TRBV30
d_gene: TRBD1
CDR3aa: AWSQDRGTYGYT

j_gene: TRBJ2-2
v_gene: TRBV27
d_gene: .
CDR3aa: ASSFSAYSPGELF

j_gene: TRBJ2-5
v_gene: TRBV2
d_gene: TRBD1
CDR3aa: ASSDRGIETQY